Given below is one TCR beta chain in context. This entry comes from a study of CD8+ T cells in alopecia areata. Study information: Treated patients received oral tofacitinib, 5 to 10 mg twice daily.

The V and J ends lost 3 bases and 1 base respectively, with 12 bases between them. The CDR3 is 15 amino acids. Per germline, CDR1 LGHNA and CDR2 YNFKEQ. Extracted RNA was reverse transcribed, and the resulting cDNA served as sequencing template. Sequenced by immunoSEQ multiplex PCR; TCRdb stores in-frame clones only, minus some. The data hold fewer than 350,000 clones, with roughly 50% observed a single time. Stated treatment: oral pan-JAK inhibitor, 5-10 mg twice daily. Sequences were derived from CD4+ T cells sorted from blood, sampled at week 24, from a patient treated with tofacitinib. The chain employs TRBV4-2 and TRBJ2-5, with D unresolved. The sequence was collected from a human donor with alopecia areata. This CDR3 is CASSHQLRSQETQYF. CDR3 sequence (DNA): TGTGCCAGCAGCCACCAACTACGGTCCCAAGAGACCCAGTACTTC.